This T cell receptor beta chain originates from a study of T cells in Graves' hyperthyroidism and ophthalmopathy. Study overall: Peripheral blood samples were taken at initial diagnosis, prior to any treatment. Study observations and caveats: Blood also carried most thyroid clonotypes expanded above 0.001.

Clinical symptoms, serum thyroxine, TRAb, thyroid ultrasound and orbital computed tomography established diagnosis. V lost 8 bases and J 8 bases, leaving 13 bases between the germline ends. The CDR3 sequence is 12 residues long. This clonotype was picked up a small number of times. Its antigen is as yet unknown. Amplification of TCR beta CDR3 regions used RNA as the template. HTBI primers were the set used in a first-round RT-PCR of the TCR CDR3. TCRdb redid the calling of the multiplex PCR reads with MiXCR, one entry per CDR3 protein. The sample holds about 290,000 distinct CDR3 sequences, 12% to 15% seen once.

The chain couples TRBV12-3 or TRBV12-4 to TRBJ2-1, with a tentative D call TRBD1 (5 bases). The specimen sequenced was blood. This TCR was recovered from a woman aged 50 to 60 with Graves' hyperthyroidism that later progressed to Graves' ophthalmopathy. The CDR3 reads CASSLQGYEQFF. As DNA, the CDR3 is TGTGCCAGCTCCCTTCAGGGTTATGAGCAGTTCTTC.